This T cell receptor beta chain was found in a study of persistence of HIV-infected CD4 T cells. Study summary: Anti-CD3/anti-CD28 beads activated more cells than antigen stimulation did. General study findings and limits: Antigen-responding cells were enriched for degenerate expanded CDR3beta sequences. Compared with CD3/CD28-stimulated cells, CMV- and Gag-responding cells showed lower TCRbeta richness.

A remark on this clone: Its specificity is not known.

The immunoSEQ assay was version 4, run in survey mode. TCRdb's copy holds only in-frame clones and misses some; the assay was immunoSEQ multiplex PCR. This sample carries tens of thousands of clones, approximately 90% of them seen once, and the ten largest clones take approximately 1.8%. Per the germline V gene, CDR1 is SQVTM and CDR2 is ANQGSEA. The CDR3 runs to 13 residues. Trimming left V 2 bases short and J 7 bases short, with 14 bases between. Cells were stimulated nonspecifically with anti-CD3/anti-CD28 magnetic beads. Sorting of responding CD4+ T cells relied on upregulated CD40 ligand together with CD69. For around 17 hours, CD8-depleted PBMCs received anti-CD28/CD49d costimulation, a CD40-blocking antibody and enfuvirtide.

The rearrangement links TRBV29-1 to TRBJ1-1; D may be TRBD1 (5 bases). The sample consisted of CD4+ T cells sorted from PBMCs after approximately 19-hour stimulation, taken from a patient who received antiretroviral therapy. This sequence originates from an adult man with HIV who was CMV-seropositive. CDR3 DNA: TGCAGCGTTGAATGGGGGGTAAATATTGAAGCTTTCTTT. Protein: CSVEWGVNIEAFF.